Below, one T cell receptor (beta chain) is given with its context. Trimming removed 1 base from V and 1 base from J, with 10 bases in between. The length of the CDR3 is 15 residues. Germline V CDR1 and CDR2: SGHVS, FNYEAQ. The protocol attached unique molecular identifiers to individual cDNA molecules. MiXCR, applied by TCRdb to the 5' RACE reads, yields one record per CDR3 protein. Here the sample spans tens of thousands of distinct CDR3 sequences, approximately 10% being singletons. The sample is drawn from a study of early T cells in non-severe SARS-CoV-2 infection. The sequencing sample was made of whole blood. The rearrangement uses TRBV7-6 and TRBJ2-5; the D gene is possibly TRBD2 (6 bases). This sequence originates from an adult who was a healthcare worker with PCR-confirmed SARS-CoV-2 infection or an uninfected control (not recorded which). For the CDR3, the DNA is TGTGCCAGCAGCTTAGTTGGGGGGATCCAAGAGACCCAGTACTTC. Encoded protein: CASSLVGGIQETQYF.